What follows are 30 T cell receptor beta chains derived from one specimen sequenced in a study of blood T cells in healthy people across ages. For the second PCR, which ran for 7 to 11 cycles, a sample-barcoded 5' primer and a J-beta primer mix were used. TCRdb analysed the 5' RACE reads with MiXCR anew, one entry per CDR3 protein. The sample lists about 780,000 distinct CDR3 sequences; around two thirds were seen once. Sequencing was performed on blood. These receptor sequences come from a man younger than 45 in good health.

The chain has TRBV20-1 and TRBJ2-5, with a possible D match to TRBD1 (6 bases). The J call could be wrong; TRBJ2-7 is a better fit for the DNA end. Germline V lookup: CDR1 DFQATT, CDR2 SNEGSKA (reference sequence). The length of the CDR3 is 15 residues. In DNA, the CDR3 is TGCAGTGCTAGAGGGATAGGACAGAGCTCCTACGAGCAGTACTTC. This codes for CSARGIGQSSYEQYF.

The CDR3 loop reads CASSGGTGRGEQYF. The CDR3 nucleotides read TGTGCCAGCAGTGGGGGGACAGGTCGAGGCGAGCAGTACTTC. This sequence joins TRBV2 and TRBJ2-5, with 8 bases lining up with TRBD1. TRBJ2-7 explains the end of the DNA better; the J call may be wrong. CDR3 size: 14 residues. CDR1 SNHLY and CDR2 FYNNEI come from the germline V gene.

The chain combines TRBV7-9 with TRBJ2-3, with TRBD2 identical over 8 bases. Unmatched junction bases numbered 10, after V lost 4 bases and J lost 4 bases. Germline-derived CDR1 and CDR2 are SEHNR and FQNEAQ (reference sequence). This CDR3 is built from 16 residues. The CDR3 nucleotides are TGTGCCAGCAGCTCAATGACGGCGGGAGGCTCAGATACGCAGTATTTT. This codes for CASSSMTAGGSDTQYF.

The V and J genes are TRBV5-5 and TRBJ1-1, with a possible D match to TRBD1 (6 bases). V lost 1 base, J lost 7 bases, and 26 bases lay in between. Germline V lookup: CDR1 SGHKS, CDR2 YYEKEE (reference sequence). This CDR3 is 18 amino acids long. The DNA for the CDR3 is TGTGCCAGCAGCTTGAGAGCATTAGGGACACCGCCGGAGGGTGAAGCTTTCTTT. Protein: CASSLRALGTPPEGEAFF.

The V gene is TRBV11-2, the J gene TRBJ2-1; D perhaps matches TRBD1 (5 bases). The germline gives CDR1 SGHAT, CDR2 FQNNGV. The CDR3 contains 15 residues. Trimming removed 8 bases at V and 2 bases at J, with 16 bases between. The CDR3 DNA reads TGTGCCAGCCGGACCGTTAGGGGTACCTACAATGAGCAGTTCTTC. The encoded protein is CASRTVRGTYNEQFF.

This clonotype appeared a single time. V and J are TRBV14 and TRBJ2-5; 12 positions match TRBD2. J lost 2 bases, V lost 3 bases, and 4 bases had no gene match. Germline V gene sequence: CDR1 SGHDN, CDR2 FVKESK. This CDR3 has 16 residues. The CDR3 loop is CASSQFGTSGQETQYF. CDR3 DNA: TGTGCCAGCAGCCAGTTCGGGACTAGCGGGCAAGAGACCCAGTACTTC.

The chain joins TRBV3-1 to TRBJ1-1; D is unresolved. The germline gives CDR1 LGHDT, CDR2 YNNKEL (reference sequence). The CDR3 totals 14 residues. The V and J ends lost 3 bases and 0 bases respectively, with 8 bases between them. The CDR3 here is CASSQDGVNTEAFF. In DNA, the CDR3 is TGTGCCAGCAGCCAGGACGGGGTGAACACTGAAGCTTTCTTT. The full variable domain, rest sourced from reference TRBV3-1 and TRBJ1-1, is DTAVSQTPKYLVTQMGNDKSIKCEQNLGHDTMYWYKQDSKKFLKIMFSYNNKELIINETVPNRFSPKSPDKAHLNLHINSLELGDSAVYFCASSQDGVNTEAFFGQGTRLTVV.

The V and J genes are TRBV2 and TRBJ2-1, with unresolved D. Germline-derived CDR1 and CDR2 are SNHLY and FYNNEI. The V gene lost 5 bases and the J gene lost 4 bases, with 9 bases spanning the gap. The CDR3 has 13 amino acids. The chain's CDR3 is CASSPNQYNEQFF. In nucleotides, the CDR3 is TGTGCCAGCAGTCCTAACCAATACAATGAGCAGTTCTTC.

This clonotype was counted a few times. This chain links TRBV20-1 with TRBJ1-2, with TRBD1 as a possible D gene (5 bases). Per the germline V gene, CDR1 is DFQATT and CDR2 is SNEGSKA (reference sequence). The germline V and J ends were trimmed by 6 bases and 6 bases, with 17 bases remaining between them. CDR3 length: 13 residues. DNA of the CDR3: TGCAGTGCCTCCGAGGGGCCTGCCCATGGCTACACCTTC. It translates to CSASEGPAHGYTF.

There are a few counts of this clonotype. The CDR3 is CASSLDSPGNEQFF. In DNA form, the CDR3 reads TGTGCCAGCAGCTTAGACAGCCCCGGCAATGAGCAGTTCTTC. The chain uses TRBV7-2 and TRBJ2-1; D remains unclear. Germline CDR1 and CDR2: SGHTA and FQGNSA. The V end was cut by 1 base, the J end by 6 bases, with 10 bases between. There are 14 residues in the CDR3.

The V and J genes are TRBV7-9 and TRBJ1-2; TRBD1 is a possible D gene (5 bases). The ends were cut back, 5 bases at V and 4 bases at J, with 14 bases in the middle. The CDR3 length is 14 residues. Germline assignment: CDR1 SEHNR and CDR2 FQNEAQ (reference sequence). CDR3 sequence (DNA): TGTGCCAGCAGCGTCGGGGGGGAGGGCTATGGCTACACCTTC. It is translated as CASSVGGEGYGYTF.

The chain is built from TRBV6-2 or TRBV6-3 and TRBJ2-3, with 8 bases matching TRBD1. The ends lost 10 bases at V and 3 bases at J; junction bases unmatched: 6. Per germline, CDR1 MNHEY and CDR2 SVGEGT. The CDR3 extends over 13 amino acids. CDR3 nucleotides: TGTGCCATCTCAGGACAGGGTACAGATACGCAGTATTTT. Amino acids: CAISGQGTDTQYF.

This chain uses TRBV6-5 with TRBJ1-2; D gene ambiguous. The CDR3 totals 17 residues. V gave up 0 bases and J gave up 0 bases, with 14 bases separating them. CDR1 MNHEY and CDR2 SVGAGI come from the germline V gene. The CDR3 region has the DNA TGTGCCAGCAGTTACTCGCGGACGGTTAGTCCTAACTATGGCTACACCTTC. As protein: CASSYSRTVSPNYGYTF.

The chain is built from TRBV27 and TRBJ2-6; D remains unclear. Germline V gives CDR1 MNHEY, CDR2 SMNVEV (reference sequence). V lost 2 bases to trimming and J lost 0 bases, with 8 bases between them. The CDR3 has 16 amino acids. The CDR3 is CASSLDVFSGANVLTF. CDR3 sequence (DNA): TGTGCCAGCAGTTTAGACGTTTTCTCTGGGGCCAACGTCCTGACTTTC.

This rearrangement joins TRBV11-2 to TRBJ2-5; 9 nucleotides align to TRBD1. The V segment lost 5 bases and the J segment 1 base; nucleotides outside the gene matches: 11. The CDR3 runs to 17 residues. The germline V gene has CDR1 SGHAT and CDR2 FQNNGV. The CDR3 loop is CASSIYRTGDVQETQYF. DNA of the CDR3: TGTGCCAGCAGCATCTACCGGACAGGGGACGTCCAAGAGACCCAGTACTTC.

This chain joins TRBV20-1 and TRBJ2-3; D uncertain. Germline assignment: CDR1 DFQATT and CDR2 SNEGSKA (reference sequence). The CDR3 consists of 12 residues. The CDR3 is CRVPHSGDTQYF. The DNA for the CDR3 is TGCAGGGTCCCGCATTCGGGAGATACGCAGTATTTT.

The chain combines TRBV6-1 with TRBJ2-7; D might be TRBD1 or TRBD2, each matching 5 bases. The CDR3 has 12 residues. Between the trimmed V and J ends, which lost 8 bases and 4 bases, there was a span of 12 bases. In germline, CDR1 is MNHNS, CDR2 SASEGT. CDR3 loop: CASPEGEYEQYF. Written as DNA, the CDR3 is TGTGCCAGCCCCGAAGGGGAGTACGAGCAGTACTTC.

This clonotype was recorded at least ten times. This chain uses TRBV7-2 with TRBJ2-1, with D unclear. The CDR3 has 13 amino acids. Trimming shortened V by 2 bases and J by 8 bases, and 10 bases separated the two germline ends. CDR1 and CDR2 from the germline V gene are SGHTA and FQGNSA. The CDR3 is CASSLNRPHEQFF. CDR3 DNA: TGTGCCAGCAGCTTAAATAGACCCCATGAGCAGTTCTTC.

The chain couples TRBV20-1 to TRBJ1-4; D perhaps matches TRBD1 (6 bases). The V gene lost 0 bases and the J gene lost 7 bases, with 12 bases spanning the gap. Looked up from germline, CDR1 is DFQATT and CDR2 is SNEGSKA (reference sequence). This CDR3 is 14 amino acids long. The CDR3 bases are TGCAGTGCTAGAGATACAGGGAGGGGTGAAAAACTGTTTTTT. Its translation: CSARDTGRGEKLFF.

The count of this clonotype is one. The gene calls are TRBV7-2 and TRBJ2-7; 15 bases align to TRBD2. CDR3 size: 18 residues. Germline trimming cut 1 base from V and 1 base from J; bases unmatched to any gene: 5. Germline V gene sequence: CDR1 SGHTA, CDR2 FQGNSA. CDR3 sequence: CASSLVGTSGGRSYEQYF. CDR3 bases: TGTGCCAGCAGCTTAGTCGGGACTAGCGGGGGGAGGTCCTACGAGCAGTACTTC.

This clonotype was counted between two and nine times. This chain uses TRBV9 with TRBJ2-1; TRBD1 agrees at 7 bases. The V gene's germline CDR1 is SGDLS and CDR2 YYNGEE. This CDR3 contains 15 residues. V lost 3 bases, J lost 6 bases, and 9 bases stayed unmatched. For the CDR3, the DNA is TGTGCCAGCAGCGAGCGCTCCCGGGACAGCAATGAGCAGTTCTTC. Amino acid sequence: CASSERSRDSNEQFF.

The chain uses TRBV7-9 and TRBJ1-2, with 9 nucleotides matching TRBD1. The CDR3 spans 15 residues. With 5 bases clipped from V and 7 bases from J, the junction kept 11 bases outside the gene matches. Germline V gene lookup returns CDR1 SEHNR and CDR2 FQNEAQ (reference sequence). In nucleotides, the CDR3 is TGTGCCAGCAGCCATACCAAACAGGGGGCCGGTGGCTACACCTTC. Translated: CASSHTKQGAGGYTF.

The genes are TRBV5-1 and TRBJ2-4; 9 nucleotides line up with TRBD1. The closer fit of TRBJ2-7 to the DNA end suggests the J call may be wrong. CDR3 size: 12 residues. Germline V CDR1 and CDR2: SGHRS, YFSETQ. CDR3 nucleotide sequence: TGCGCCAGCCAGGGACAGGGTCACGAGCAGTACTTC. It codes for CASQGQGHEQYF.

The chain recombines TRBV30 with TRBJ1-2; D not certain. The CDR3 has 13 amino acids. Germline CDR1 GTSNPN, CDR2 SVGIG (reference sequence). Trimming left V 5 bases short and J 7 bases short, with 17 bases between. CDR3 coding DNA: TGTGCCTGGTCGAGTCAGGCGGCCACTGGCTACACCTTC. Residues: CAWSSQAATGYTF.

This clonotype occurred a few times. V and J are TRBV7-3 and TRBJ2-7; either TRBD1 or TRBD2 may supply D (6 bases each). Germline V gene sequence: CDR1 SGHTA, CDR2 FQGTGA. The ends were cut back, 5 bases at V and 2 bases at J, with 13 bases in the middle. There are 14 residues in the CDR3. This CDR3 is CASSLGGPPYEQYF. The CDR3 DNA sequence: TGTGCCAGCAGCCTTGGGGGGCCCCCCTACGAGCAGTACTTC.

This clonotype has ten or more counts. The V call is TRBV4-2, the J call TRBJ2-4, with a tentative D call TRBD1 (6 bases). V lost 0 bases and J 6 bases, leaving 6 bases between the germline ends. The CDR3 runs to 13 residues. Germline-derived CDR1 and CDR2 are LGHNA and YNFKEQ. In DNA, the CDR3 is TGTGCCAGCAGCCAAGAAGGGGGAAACATTCAGTACTTC. The encoded protein is CASSQEGGNIQYF.

The rearrangement links TRBV12-3 or TRBV12-4 to TRBJ2-5; TRBD2 matches 12 bases. This CDR3 contains 15 residues. The V segment lost 3 bases and the J segment 5 bases; nucleotides outside the gene matches: 4. The CDR3 here is CASSFTLAGGETQYF. The CDR3 nucleotides are TGTGCCAGCAGTTTTACTCTAGCGGGGGGGGAGACCCAGTACTTC.

This clonotype appeared a few times. The J gene is TRBJ1-5, the V gene TRBV3-1; D call uncertain. V lost 3 bases and J 3 bases, leaving 15 bases between the germline ends. This CDR3 has 16 amino acids. Per germline, CDR1 LGHDT and CDR2 YNNKEL (reference sequence). CDR3 amino acids: CASSHGGGRYNQPQHF. The CDR3 nucleotides read TGTGCCAGCAGCCATGGAGGAGGGCGGTACAATCAGCCCCAGCATTTT.

This clonotype was observed once. The chain combines TRBV12-3 or TRBV12-4 with TRBJ2-2; 9 bases are a match to TRBD1. The CDR3 has 16 amino acids. V trimming: 6 bases; J trimming: 1 base; junction bases outside the gene matches: 6. The CDR3 nucleotides read TGTGCCAGCAGCCTTACGGGACAGGGGAACACCGGGGAGCTGTTTTTT. Translation: CASSLTGQGNTGELFF.

The chain is built from TRBV20-1 and TRBJ2-7; the D call may be TRBD1 or TRBD2 (5 bases each). With 6 bases removed from V and 0 bases from J, the gap between germline ends came to 15 bases. Germline V gene sequence: CDR1 DFQATT, CDR2 SNEGSKA (reference sequence). The CDR3 is made up of 14 amino acids. The CDR3 spells CSASGPTGSYEQYF. The CDR3 coding sequence is TGCAGTGCCTCGGGACCGACGGGCTCCTACGAGCAGTACTTC.